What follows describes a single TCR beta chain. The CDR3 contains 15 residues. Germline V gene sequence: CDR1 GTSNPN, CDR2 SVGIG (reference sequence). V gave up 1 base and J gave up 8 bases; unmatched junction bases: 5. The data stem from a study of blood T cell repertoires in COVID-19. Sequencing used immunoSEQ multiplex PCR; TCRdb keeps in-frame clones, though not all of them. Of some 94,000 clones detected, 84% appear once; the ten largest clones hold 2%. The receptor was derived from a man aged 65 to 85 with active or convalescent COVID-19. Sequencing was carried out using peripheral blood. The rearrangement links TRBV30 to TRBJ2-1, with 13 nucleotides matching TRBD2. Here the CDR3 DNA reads TGTGCCTGGAGTGCCGGGACTAGCGGGGTCTATGAGCAGTTCTTC. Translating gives CAWSAGTSGVYEQFF.